The sequence of this T cell receptor beta chain was determined in a study of T cell responses to AZD1222 COVID-19 vaccine. Study-level points and caveats: Donors were chiefly white British, with a greater number of females, and clonal diversity was perhaps underestimated. Baseline seropositivity characterized only a handful of AZD1222 recipients. Along spike, vaccine-associated CD4 TCRs were found throughout, with dominance at 160-218 and 743-854.

Some clones are missing from TCRdb's copy, which holds only in-frame ones; the method was immunoSEQ multiplex PCR. The profile covers around 210,000 clones, with about 94% appearing a single time and roughly 1.8% taken by the ten largest. A word on this clone: Its specificity is unknown.

The clonotype originates from an adult who received the MenACWY meningococcal vaccine as a control. The input for sequencing was peripheral blood, taken 28 days after the second dose of the MenACWY control vaccine.

In DNA form, the CDR3 reads TGTGCCAGCAGTTTAAGTGGGACAGACTCCTACGAGCAGTACTTC. Its translation: CASSLSGTDSYEQYF. This chain links TRBV27 with TRBJ2-7; 7 bases match TRBD1. The germline V gene has CDR1 MNHEY and CDR2 SMNVEV (reference sequence). J gave up 0 bases and V 2 bases, and 4 bases lay outside the gene matches. The CDR3 extends over 15 amino acids.